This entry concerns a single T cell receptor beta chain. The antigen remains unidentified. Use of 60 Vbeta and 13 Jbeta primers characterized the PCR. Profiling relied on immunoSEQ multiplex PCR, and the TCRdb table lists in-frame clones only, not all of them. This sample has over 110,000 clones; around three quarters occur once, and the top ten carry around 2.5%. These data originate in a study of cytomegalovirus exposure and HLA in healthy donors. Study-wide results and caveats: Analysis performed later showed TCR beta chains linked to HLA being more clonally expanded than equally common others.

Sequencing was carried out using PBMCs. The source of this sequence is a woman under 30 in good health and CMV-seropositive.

CDR3 nucleotide sequence: TGTGCCAGCAGGACAGGGGAAAATTCACCCCTCCACTTT. It translates to CASRTGENSPLHF. This chain uses TRBV6-5 with TRBJ1-6, with 8 bases matching TRBD1. The junction had 2 bases not matched to a gene; V was cut back by 6 bases and J by 7 bases. Germline V CDR1 and CDR2: MNHEY, SVGAGI. The CDR3 consists of 13 residues.